A single sample gave rise to the 3 T cell receptor beta chains below, sequenced in a study of CD8 T cells in Susac syndrome. Roughly 0.45 to 1 ug RNA was reverse transcribed with random hexamers. TCRdb processed the immunoSEQ multiplex PCR reads anew with MiXCR; each CDR3 protein has one entry. The sample includes under 250,000 distinct CDR3 sequences, just over 90% seen only once; the top ten take 0.055% to 0.075%. Sequenced input: CD4+ T cells from PBMCs. These receptors came from a human donor with multiple sclerosis.

The CDR3 DNA reads as TGCAGCGCCCGGGACCTTAGTTGGGATGAGCAGTTCTTC. Translating it yields CSARDLSWDEQFF. V gene TRBV29-1 combines with J gene TRBJ2-1; TRBD1 or TRBD2 may be the D gene (5 bases each). This CDR3 spans 13 amino acids. Between the trimmed V and J ends, which lost 7 bases and 8 bases, there was a span of 18 bases. The germline gives CDR1 SQVTM, CDR2 ANQGSEA.

The CDR3: CASSFGTGYYGYTF. The CDR3 DNA sequence: TGTGCCAGCAGCTTCGGGACAGGATACTATGGCTACACCTTC. This chain connects TRBV5-8 to TRBJ1-2; 8 bases align to TRBD1. J gave up 3 bases and V 2 bases, and 3 bases lay outside the gene matches. CDR1 and CDR2 (germline): SGHTS, YDEGEE. The CDR3 spans 14 residues.

The V call is TRBV6-5, the J call TRBJ2-6; no reliable D call. Germline CDR1 MNHEY, CDR2 SVGAGI. The CDR3 has 14 amino acids. The ends were cut back, 4 bases at V and 2 bases at J, with 6 bases in the middle. CDR3 region: CASSSPTGANVLTF. CDR3 in DNA: TGTGCCAGCAGTTCCCCTACTGGGGCCAACGTCCTGACTTTC.